This T cell receptor (beta chain) comes out of a study of T-cell reconstitution after alpha-beta-depleted transplantation in children (dated by TCRdb to 2016 to 2017). For context, the study as a whole: Using TCR repertoire profiling, the study quantitatively followed how T-cell immune reconstitution unfolded in children after TCRalphabeta/CD19-depleted allogeneic hematopoietic cell transplantation. The full study reports these points: Hyperexpanded clone frequencies declined over subsequent months; after one year, T-cell counts and TCRbeta diversity were mostly attributed to newly produced T cells. The apparently early recovery of alphabetaT-cell counts about two months after transplant reportedly depended on only several hundred rapidly expanded clones that came from non-depleted graft cells. The high TCRbeta diversity at day 60 in some patients was ascribed to recipient T cells and intrathymic progenitors that had survived conditioning.

Relative to germline, V is 5 bases shorter and J is 2 bases shorter, with 22 bases between their ends. For CDR1 and CDR2, the germline V gene lists SGHAT and FQNNGV. The CDR3 runs 19 amino acids, cysteine and phenylalanine included. The sequence is cut down to CDR3 DNA, 57 bases in frame from base 1. According to the study, the label for this sample's treatment or condition signals: allogeneic hematopoietic cell transplantation with graft depleted of TCRalphabeta T cells and CD19 B cells. TCRalphabeta/CD19-depleted allogeneic hematopoietic cell grafts were given to the transplant recipients, all of whom were children. This clonotype was detected many times. Its antigen target is currently unknown. Base qualities are not recorded, but no much larger clone differs from it by a single base. Libraries came from PCR. TCRdb shows the sequencer as Illumina HiSeq 2500. TCR libraries were prepared with molecular barcoding, using unique molecular identifiers to normalize TCRbeta repertoire quantification. Starting from the raw public reads, TCRdb applied fastp trimming at Q25, assembled clones with MiXCR and retained in-frame beta chains. Rows with a matching CDR3 protein are joined into one entry that keeps the most common DNA and genes. The sample table holds about 170,000 distinct CDR3 sequences, of which 11% were seen once. The ten largest account for 13% of the sample.

The chain joins TRBV11-2 to TRBJ2-6; a weak D assignment points to TRBD2 (5 bases agree). This receptor was obtained from a boy between 2 and 10 years old with acute myeloid leukemia, due to receive a stem cell transplant. Sample: PBMCs, taken before TCRalphabeta/CD19-depleted stem cell transplant. Read as DNA, the sequence is TGTGCCAGCAGCCCTTCCCTACGGGAAGGTTTAGCTGGGGCCAACGTCCTGACTTTC. Protein translation: CASSPSLREGLAGANVLTF.